This is a list of T cell receptor beta chains from one sample in a study of T cell responses to AZD1222 COVID-19 vaccine. The data were produced by immunoSEQ multiplex PCR, yet TCRdb's version contains in-frame clones alone and is incomplete. This sample yields about 130,000 clones, of which over 75% are seen a single time; approximately 20% belongs to the top ten. Sequencing used peripheral blood, obtained on day 0 of AZD1222 vaccination. The receptors originated from an adult in good health. CDR3s include the opening cysteine and the closing phenylalanine or tryptophan. The D gene is left open where the match is weak. Clone size is shown for a subset of rows, as once, few, many or a class of expanded clone.

clone size	V gene	J gene	D gene	CDR3 protein	CDR3 DNA
few	TRBV28	TRBJ1-4	NA	CASSQRTNEKLFF	TGTGCCAGCAGCCAACGGACAAATGAAAAACTGTTTTTT
NA	TRBV15	TRBJ2-2	TRBD2	CATSGPSGANTGELFF	TGTGCCACCAGCGGACCTAGCGGGGCGAACACCGGGGAGCTGTTTTTT
NA	TRBV2	TRBJ1-1	NA	CASTHYGMANTEAFF	TGTGCCAGCACCCACTACGGGATGGCGAACACTGAAGCTTTCTTT
NA	TRBV10-1	TRBJ2-2	NA	CASSPQARGGELFF	TGCGCCAGCAGCCCACAGGCCAGAGGCGGGGAGCTGTTTTTT
NA	TRBV9	TRBJ2-7	NA	CASSSNSYEQYF	TGTGCCAGCAGCTCGAATTCCTACGAGCAGTACTTC
NA	TRBV9	TRBJ1-2	TRBD1	CASSTLQGDGYTF	TGTGCCAGCAGCACACTTCAGGGGGATGGCTACACCTTC
NA	TRBV5-1	TRBJ1-4	NA	CASSVGTESTNEKLFF	TGCGCCAGCAGCGTCGGAACAGAGAGCACTAATGAAAAACTGTTTTTT
NA	TRBV5-4	TRBJ2-5	NA	CASSLPEETQYF	TGTGCCAGCAGCTTGCCAGAAGAGACCCAGTACTTC
NA	TRBV20-1	TRBJ2-1	NA	CSGTKNNEQFF	TGCAGTGGGACTAAGAACAATGAGCAGTTCTTC
NA	TRBV19	TRBJ1-2	TRBD1	CASRTGPANYGYTF	TGTGCCAGTAGGACAGGGCCAGCTAACTATGGCTACACCTTC
NA	TRBV6-5	TRBJ1-2	NA	CASIPPLRYGYTF	TGTGCCAGCATACCCCCACTTCGCTATGGCTACACCTTC
NA	TRBV7-2	TRBJ1-1	NA	CASSLVTVGGTEAFF	TGTGCCAGCAGCTTAGTTACGGTGGGTGGGACTGAAGCTTTCTTT
once	TRBV7-9	TRBJ2-7	TRBD1	CASSAVGTGGHEQYF	TGTGCCAGCAGCGCAGTCGGGACAGGGGGCCACGAGCAGTACTTC
NA	TRBV4-2	TRBJ2-5	TRBD2	CASSRFVTGGAGETQYF	TGTGCCAGCAGCCGTTTCGTGACCGGGGGGGCGGGTGAGACCCAGTACTTC
NA	TRBV7-8	TRBJ1-5	NA	CASSPFRESTSQHF	TGTGCCAGCAGCCCCTTTCGGGAGTCAACCAGCCAGCATTTT
NA	TRBV7-8	TRBJ2-7	NA	CASSWTALYEQYF	TGTGCCAGCAGTTGGACAGCTCTCTACGAGCAGTACTTC
NA	TRBV19	TRBJ2-7	NA	CASSSPDKGNYEQYF	TGTGCCAGTAGTTCCCCAGACAAAGGGAACTACGAGCAGTACTTC
NA	TRBV7-2	TRBJ1-1	NA	CASSLESGPWDTEAFF	TGTGCCAGCAGCTTAGAATCGGGCCCTTGGGACACTGAAGCTTTCTTT
NA	TRBV5-6	TRBJ1-4	TRBD1	CASSPDRGRDEKLFF	TGTGCCAGCAGCCCGGACAGGGGGCGAGATGAAAAACTGTTTTTT
NA	TRBV4-3	TRBJ2-4	NA	CASSQEWRVVGRLTKNIQYF	TGCGCCAGCAGCCAAGAATGGCGGGTGGTGGGGAGACTCACCAAAAACATTCAGTACTTC
NA	TRBV5-4	TRBJ1-1	NA	CASSARWASAEAFF	TGTGCCAGCAGCGCGAGGTGGGCGAGCGCTGAAGCTTTCTTT
NA	TRBV5-8	TRBJ1-3	NA	CASSFRGSWAGGNTIYF	TGTGCCAGCAGCTTCCGAGGGAGCTGGGCAGGAGGAAACACCATATATTTT
NA	TRBV28	TRBJ1-2	TRBD1	CASSLWDRGQDGYTF	TGTGCCAGCAGTTTATGGGACAGGGGCCAGGATGGCTACACCTTC
NA	TRBV11-3	TRBJ2-5	TRBD1	CASSKRTGQETQYF	TGTGCCAGCAGCAAACGGACAGGGCAAGAGACCCAGTACTTC
NA	TRBV29-1	TRBJ2-2	NA	CSVGRGPRELFF	TGCAGCGTGGGGCGGGGCCCCAGGGAGCTGTTTTTT
once	TRBV6-5	TRBJ2-1	TRBD2	CASHIGGAIVYEQFF	TGTGCCAGCCATATCGGGGGGGCCATTGTCTATGAGCAGTTCTTC
NA	TRBV19	TRBJ2-1	NA	CASSTPAYNEQFF	TGTGCCAGTAGTACCCCGGCCTACAATGAGCAGTTCTTC
NA	TRBV7-9	TRBJ2-7	NA	CASSLAQPYEQYF	TGTGCCAGCAGCCTGGCCCAGCCCTACGAGCAGTACTTC
NA	TRBV6-2/TRBV6-3	TRBJ2-7	NA	CASSYPPQLSTTYEQYF	TGTGCCAGCAGTTACCCTCCCCAGCTGTCAACTACCTACGAGCAGTACTTC
NA	TRBV9	TRBJ1-2	TRBD1	CASSVDGTGDDGYTF	TGTGCCAGCAGCGTAGATGGGACAGGGGACGATGGCTACACCTTC
NA	TRBV7-2	TRBJ2-4	NA	CASSLLQGNIQYF	TGTGCCAGCAGCTTACTGCAGGGTAACATTCAGTACTTC
NA	TRBV7-8	TRBJ2-3	NA	CASSSREWGAYTYTQYF	TGTGCCAGCAGCTCCCGGGAGTGGGGGGCCTACACTTATACGCAGTATTTT
NA	TRBV5-5	TRBJ1-5	NA	CASSSMGTQISTQHF	TGTGCCAGCAGTTCTATGGGGACCCAGATCAGCACCCAGCATTTT
NA	TRBV7-2	TRBJ2-3	NA	CASSFEGGTQYF	TGTGCCAGCAGCTTTGAGGGTGGTACGCAGTATTTT
NA	TRBV11-2	TRBJ1-2	TRBD1	CASSLGTSTGEVGYTF	TGTGCCAGCAGCTTAGGGACCTCCACAGGGGAGGTTGGCTACACCTTC
NA	TRBV6-4	TRBJ1-2	TRBD1	CASSEQGTGEGYTF	TGTGCCAGCAGCGAACAGGGGACAGGGGAAGGCTACACCTTC
NA	TRBV6-6	TRBJ1-6	NA	CASRTTEYNSPLHF	TGTGCCAGCAGAACGACAGAATATAATTCACCCCTCCACTTT
once	TRBV10-3	TRBJ2-1	TRBD1	CATFGTADPQNEQFF	TGTGCCACCTTCGGGACAGCCGATCCACAAAATGAGCAGTTCTTC
NA	TRBV7-9	TRBJ2-7	NA	CASSRAGSYYEQYF	TGTGCCAGCAGCCGGGCAGGGTCTTACTACGAGCAGTACTTC
NA	TRBV5-8	TRBJ2-2	TRBD2	CASSPAGGNTGELFF	TGTGCCAGCAGCCCCGCGGGGGGGAACACCGGGGAGCTGTTTTTT